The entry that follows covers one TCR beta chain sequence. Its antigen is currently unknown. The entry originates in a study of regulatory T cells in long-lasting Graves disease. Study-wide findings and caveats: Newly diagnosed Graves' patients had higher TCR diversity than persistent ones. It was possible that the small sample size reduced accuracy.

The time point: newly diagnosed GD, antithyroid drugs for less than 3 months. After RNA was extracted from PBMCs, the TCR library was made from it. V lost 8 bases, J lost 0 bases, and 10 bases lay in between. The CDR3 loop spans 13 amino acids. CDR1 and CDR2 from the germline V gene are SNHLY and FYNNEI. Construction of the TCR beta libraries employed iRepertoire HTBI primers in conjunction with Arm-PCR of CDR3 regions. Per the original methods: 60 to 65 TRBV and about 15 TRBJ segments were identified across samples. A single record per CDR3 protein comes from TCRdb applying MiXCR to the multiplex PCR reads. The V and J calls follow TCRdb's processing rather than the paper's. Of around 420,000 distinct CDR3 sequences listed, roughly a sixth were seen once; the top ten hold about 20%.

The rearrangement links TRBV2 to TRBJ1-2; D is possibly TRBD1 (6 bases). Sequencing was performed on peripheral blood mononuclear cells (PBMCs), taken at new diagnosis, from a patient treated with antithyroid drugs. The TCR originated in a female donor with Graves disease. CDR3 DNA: TGTGCCAGCCGGCGACAGGCTAACTATGGCTACACCTTC. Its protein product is CASRRQANYGYTF. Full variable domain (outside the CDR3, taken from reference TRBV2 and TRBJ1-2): EPEVTQTPSHQVTQMGQEVILRCVPISNHLYFYWYRQILGQKVEFLVSFYNNEISEKSEIFDDQFSVERPDGSNFTLKIRSTKLEDSAMYFCASRRQANYGYTFGSGTRLTVV.